This T cell receptor beta chain was sequenced for a study of blood T cell repertoires in COVID-19. Study background: Sites in the United States, Italy and Spain provided acute and convalescent COVID-19 samples.

Source study methods: Counts of nucleated cells, estimated from reference gene primer amplification, were obtained. Some clones are missing from TCRdb's copy, which holds only in-frame ones; the method was immunoSEQ multiplex PCR. That table gives V, J and clone size, and the DNA gave D and trimming. The sample lists 200,000 to 300,000 clones, roughly 80% occurring once. The CDR3 has 16 residues. The V gene end was trimmed by 6 bases and the J gene end by 6 bases; junction bases not matched to a gene: 14. Germline CDR1 and CDR2: MNHEY and SMNVEV (reference sequence). V is TRBV27 and J is TRBJ2-1, with TRBD2 identical over 7 bases. The clonotype originates from an elderly woman with acute or convalescent COVID-19. The sequenced material came from peripheral blood. CDR3 amino acids: CASSLLGLAVFNEQFF. The DNA of the CDR3 is TGTGCCAGCAGCCTCCTGGGGCTAGCGGTATTCAATGAGCAGTTCTTC.